This T cell receptor beta chain was sequenced during a study of OX40 agonist ivuxolimab in advanced cancers. As for the study in general: Dose-escalation subjects each had hepatocellular carcinoma, melanoma, renal cell or head and neck cancer.

This table comes from immunoSEQ multiplex PCR, and its TCRdb copy is limited to in-frame clones, with some not included. Of about 70,000 clones in the sample, more than 85% are singletons; the top ten hold 6% to 8%. The germline gives CDR1 LGHNA, CDR2 YSLEER. CDR3 length: 15 amino acids. After removal of 5 bases from V and 5 bases from J, the junction contained 8 bases not matched to a gene. Here the sequenced sample was CD4+ or CD8+ T cells sorted from blood, taken in a trial of the OX40 agonist ivuxolimab. The origin of this receptor is an adult with an advanced solid tumor such as melanoma, head and neck, liver or kidney cancer. J is TRBJ2-5 and V is TRBV4-3, with TRBD2 matching 10 bases. This CDR3 reads CASSGSGGAWETQYF. The CDR3 region has the DNA TGCGCCAGCAGCGGAAGCGGGGGGGCCTGGGAGACCCAGTACTTC.